This T cell receptor (beta chain) was identified during a study of identical twins. Notes on the study in general: It was possible that invariant MAIT and iNKT cells partly confounded the zero-insertion analyses. Insertions ran lower in abundant cord blood beta clonotypes, though not in memory repertoires.

Turning to this clonotype: Its cognate antigen is unknown.

Unique molecular identifiers were present on the cDNA, which also gained a universal primer site by template switching. TCRdb called the 5' RACE reads again in MiXCR, with one record for every CDR3 protein. The sample includes 1,800,000 or so distinct CDR3 sequences, roughly 35% of them seen just once. V trimming: 4 bases; J trimming: 9 bases; junction bases outside the gene matches: 6. This CDR3 has 14 amino acids. Germline CDR1 and CDR2: LGHNA and YNFKEQ. This sequence joins TRBV4-2 and TRBJ2-1, with 10 bases that match TRBD2. The clonotype comes from a newborn girl in good health. Sequencing used cord blood. In DNA, the CDR3 is TGTGCCAGCAGCCTGGGACTAGCGATTCGTGAGCAGTTCTTC. This gives the protein CASSLGLAIREQFF.